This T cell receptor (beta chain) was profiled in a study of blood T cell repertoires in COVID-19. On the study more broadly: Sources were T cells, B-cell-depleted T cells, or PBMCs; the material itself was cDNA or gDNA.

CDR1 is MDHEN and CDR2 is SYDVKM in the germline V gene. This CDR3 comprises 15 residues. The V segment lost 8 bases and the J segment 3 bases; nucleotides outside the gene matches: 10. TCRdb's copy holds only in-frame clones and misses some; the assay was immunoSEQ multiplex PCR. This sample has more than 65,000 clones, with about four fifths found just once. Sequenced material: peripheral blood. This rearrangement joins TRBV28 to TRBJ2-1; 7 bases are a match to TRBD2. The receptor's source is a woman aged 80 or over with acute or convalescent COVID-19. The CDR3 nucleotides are TGTGCCAGCGGCCAGAGGCGGGAGTACTACAATGAGCAGTTCTTC. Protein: CASGQRREYYNEQFF.